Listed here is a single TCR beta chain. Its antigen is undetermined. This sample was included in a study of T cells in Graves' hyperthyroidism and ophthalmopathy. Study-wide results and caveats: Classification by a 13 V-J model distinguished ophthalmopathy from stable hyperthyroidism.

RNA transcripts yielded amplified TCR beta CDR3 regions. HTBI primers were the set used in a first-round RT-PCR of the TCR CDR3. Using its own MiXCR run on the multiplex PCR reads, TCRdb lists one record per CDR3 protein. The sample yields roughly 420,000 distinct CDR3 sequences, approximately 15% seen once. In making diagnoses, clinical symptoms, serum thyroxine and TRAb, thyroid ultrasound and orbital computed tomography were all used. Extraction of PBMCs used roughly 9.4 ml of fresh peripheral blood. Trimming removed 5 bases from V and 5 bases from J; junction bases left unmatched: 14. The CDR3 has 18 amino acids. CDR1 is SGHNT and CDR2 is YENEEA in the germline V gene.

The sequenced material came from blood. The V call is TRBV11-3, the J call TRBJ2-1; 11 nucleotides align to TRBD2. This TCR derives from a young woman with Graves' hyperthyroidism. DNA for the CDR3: TGTGCCAGCAGCCACGGGACTAGCGGAGCTTTCAAGGACAATGAGCAGTTCTTC. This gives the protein CASSHGTSGAFKDNEQFF.